The count of the clone carrying this T cell receptor (beta chain) is one. Its antigen is unknown. The entry originates in a study of shared clonotypes between healthy human individuals. The study's findings and limits: An expected dependence of interdonor clonotype sharing on sequencing depth was noted.

At deep level, the assay was performed. Sequencing used immunoSEQ multiplex PCR; TCRdb keeps in-frame clones, though not all of them. The data show approximately 2.5 million clones, roughly 92% seen once. The source of this sequence is a man aged 18 to 29 in good health. The specimen sequenced was naive CD4+ T cells sorted from blood. Subset described: CD45RA+ positively selected.

The CDR3 DNA sequence: TGCAGCGTGACGGCAGGCGGCTCGAACACTGAAGCTTTCTTT. As protein: CSVTAGGSNTEAFF. The rearrangement uses TRBV29-1 and TRBJ1-1; D gene ambiguous. The V gene's germline CDR1 is SQVTM and CDR2 ANQGSEA. V was pared by 6 bases and J by 1 base, with 15 bases between. The CDR3 has 14 amino acids.